This TCR beta chain was documented in a study of shared clonotypes between healthy human individuals. Sequenced by immunoSEQ multiplex PCR; TCRdb stores in-frame clones only, minus some. The sample yields over 2 million clones, 80% to 95% seen once. Findings of the study overall: Sampling covered blood only; tissue repertoires likely differ. A few donors had around 5% of their naive CD4 clonotypes in common.

Notes on this clone: What it binds is not known.

The CDR3 spans 11 residues. The germline V gene has CDR1 SQVTM and CDR2 ANQGSEA. V was pared by 7 bases and J by 5 bases, with 2 bases of the junction left unmatched. This TCR derives from a man between 18 and 35 years old in good health. Some clones in this sample may be carry-over from other donors' samples. Sequenced sample: naive CD4+ T cells from PBMCs. The sample's subset: CD45RA+ positively selected. The gene calls are TRBV29-1 and TRBJ2-5, with 9 bases fitting TRBD1. The CDR3 DNA follows: TGCAGCGCCGGGACAGGGGAGACCCAGTACTTC. It codes for CSAGTGETQYF. Based on the CDR3 plus reference TRBV29-1 and TRBJ2-5, the full variable domain is SAVISQKPSRDICQRGTSLTIQCQVDSQVTMMFWYRQQPGQSLTLIATANQGSEATYESGFVIDKFPISRPNLTFSTLTVSNMSPEDSSIYLCSAGTGETQYFGPGTRLLVL.